These T cell receptor beta chains were read from a single sample in a study of cytomegalovirus exposure and HLA in healthy donors. TCRdb's table, derived via immunoSEQ multiplex PCR, lists solely in-frame clones and lacks some. The table lists approximately 260,000 clones, roughly 86% of them singletons, with around 1.2% in the top ten. The specimen sequenced was PBMCs. These receptors were collected from a woman aged 25 to 45 in good health and CMV-seropositive. The conserved cysteine and the conserved F or W are not part of the CDR3 here.

V,CDR3
TRBV19,ASSIEALGAPNTEAF
TRBV30,AWSVRTGLYEQY
TRBV29-1,SVEAGKRRYT
TRBV6-5,ASSSDSGDNTGELF
TRBV2,ASTWGTSGEQF
TRBV5-1,ASSLVGGSEQY
TRBV6-1,ASTRDRGTGGYT
TRBV29-1,SADNEQF
TRBV28,ASSPPLSGSSYNEQF
TRBV19,ASRPTGRTEAF